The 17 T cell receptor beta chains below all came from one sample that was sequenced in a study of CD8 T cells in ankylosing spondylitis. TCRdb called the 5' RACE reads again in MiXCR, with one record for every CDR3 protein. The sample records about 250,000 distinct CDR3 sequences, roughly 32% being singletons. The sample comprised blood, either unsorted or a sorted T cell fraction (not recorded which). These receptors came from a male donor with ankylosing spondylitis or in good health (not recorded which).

The CDR3 is CSASYRGQETQYF. The CDR3 DNA is TGCAGTGCTTCATACAGGGGTCAAGAGACCCAGTACTTC. The V call is TRBV20-1, the J call TRBJ2-5, with TRBD1 matching 7 bases. CDR3 size: 13 residues. Germline V gene lookup returns CDR1 DFQATT and CDR2 SNEGSKA (reference sequence). Trimming at V came to 5 bases and at J to 2 bases, leaving 5 bases not matched to a gene.

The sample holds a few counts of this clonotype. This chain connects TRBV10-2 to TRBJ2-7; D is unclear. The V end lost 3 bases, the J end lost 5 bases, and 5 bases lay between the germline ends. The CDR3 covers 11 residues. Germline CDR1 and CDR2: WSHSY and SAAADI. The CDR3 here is CASSEGDEQYF. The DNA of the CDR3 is TGCGCCAGCAGTGAAGGCGACGAGCAGTACTTC.

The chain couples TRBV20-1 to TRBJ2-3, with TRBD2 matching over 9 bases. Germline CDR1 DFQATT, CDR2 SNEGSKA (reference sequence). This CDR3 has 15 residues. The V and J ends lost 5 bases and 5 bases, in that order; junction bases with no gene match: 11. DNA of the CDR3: TGCAGTGCTCTTTCGCGGGGGGGCAAGGGAGATACGCAGTATTTT. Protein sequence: CSALSRGGKGDTQYF.

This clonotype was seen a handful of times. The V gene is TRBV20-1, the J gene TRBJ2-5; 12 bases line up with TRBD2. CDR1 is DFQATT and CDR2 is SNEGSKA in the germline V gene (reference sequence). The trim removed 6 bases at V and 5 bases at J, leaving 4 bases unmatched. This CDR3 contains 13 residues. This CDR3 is CSAPGTSGETQYF. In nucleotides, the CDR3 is TGCAGTGCACCCGGGACTAGCGGGGAGACCCAGTACTTC.

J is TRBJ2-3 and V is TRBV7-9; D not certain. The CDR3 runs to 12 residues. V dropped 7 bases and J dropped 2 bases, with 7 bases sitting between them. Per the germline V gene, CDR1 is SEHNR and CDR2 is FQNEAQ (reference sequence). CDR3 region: CASTIYTDTQYF. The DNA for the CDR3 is TGTGCCAGCACTATTTACACAGATACGCAGTATTTT.

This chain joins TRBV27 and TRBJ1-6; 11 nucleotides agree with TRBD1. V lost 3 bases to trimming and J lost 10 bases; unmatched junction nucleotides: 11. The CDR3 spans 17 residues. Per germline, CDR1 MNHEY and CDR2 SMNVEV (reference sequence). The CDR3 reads CASSFFAGTGGVSPLHF. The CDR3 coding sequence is TGTGCCAGCAGTTTTTTCGCGGGGACAGGGGGAGTCTCACCCCTCCACTTT.

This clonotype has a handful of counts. The CDR3 bases are TGCAGTGCTAGCCGATCGGATACGCAGTATTTT. This translates into CSASRSDTQYF. The J gene is TRBJ2-3, the V gene TRBV20-1; no definite D call. The CDR3 has 11 amino acids. Germline CDR1 is DFQATT and CDR2 is SNEGSKA (reference sequence). V was shortened by 3 bases and J by 6 bases, with 7 bases between the two germline ends.

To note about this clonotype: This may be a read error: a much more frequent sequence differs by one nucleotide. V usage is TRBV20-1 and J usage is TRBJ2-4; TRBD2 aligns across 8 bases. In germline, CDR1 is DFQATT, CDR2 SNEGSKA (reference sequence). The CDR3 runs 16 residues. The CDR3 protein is CSARDWVGGAKNVQYF. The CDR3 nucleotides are TGCAGTGCTAGAGATTGGGTCGGGGGGGCCAAAAACGTTCAGTACTTC.

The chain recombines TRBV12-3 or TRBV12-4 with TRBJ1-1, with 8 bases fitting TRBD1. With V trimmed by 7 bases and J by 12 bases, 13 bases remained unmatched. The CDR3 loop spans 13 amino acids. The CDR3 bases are TGTGCCAGCACCCCTTCAGGCCAGGGGGCGACTTTCTTT. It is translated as CASTPSGQGATFF.

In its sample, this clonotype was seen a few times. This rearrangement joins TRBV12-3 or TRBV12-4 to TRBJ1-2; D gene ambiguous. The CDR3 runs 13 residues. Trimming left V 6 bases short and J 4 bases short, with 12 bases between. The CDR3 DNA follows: TGTGCCAGCAGCCCTGGGCCACGCTATGGCTACACCTTC. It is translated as CASSPGPRYGYTF.

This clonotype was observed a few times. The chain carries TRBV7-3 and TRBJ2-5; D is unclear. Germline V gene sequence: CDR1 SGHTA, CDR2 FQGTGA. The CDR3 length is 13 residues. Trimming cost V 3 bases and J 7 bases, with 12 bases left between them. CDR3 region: CASSFKATGTQYF. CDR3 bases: TGTGCCAGCAGCTTTAAAGCGACGGGGACCCAGTACTTC.

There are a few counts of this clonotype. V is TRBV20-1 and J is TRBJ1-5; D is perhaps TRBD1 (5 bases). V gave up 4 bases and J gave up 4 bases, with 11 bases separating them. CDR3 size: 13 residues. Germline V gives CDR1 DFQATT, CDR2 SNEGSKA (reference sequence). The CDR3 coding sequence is TGCAGTGCTACGGGGCCCTTAAATCAGCCCCAGCATTTT. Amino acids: CSATGPLNQPQHF.

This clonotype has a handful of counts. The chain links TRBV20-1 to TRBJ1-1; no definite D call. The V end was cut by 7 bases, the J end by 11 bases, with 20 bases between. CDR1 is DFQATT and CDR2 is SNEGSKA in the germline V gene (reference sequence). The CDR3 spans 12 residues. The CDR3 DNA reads TGCAGTGTGACATCGGGCCTTGGTGAGGCTTTCTTT. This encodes CSVTSGLGEAFF.

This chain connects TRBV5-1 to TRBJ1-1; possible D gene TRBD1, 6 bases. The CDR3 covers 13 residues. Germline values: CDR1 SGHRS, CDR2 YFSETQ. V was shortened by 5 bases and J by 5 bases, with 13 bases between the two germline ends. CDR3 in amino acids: CASRLGRGTEAFF. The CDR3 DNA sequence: TGCGCCAGCAGACTCGGCAGGGGTACTGAAGCTTTCTTT.

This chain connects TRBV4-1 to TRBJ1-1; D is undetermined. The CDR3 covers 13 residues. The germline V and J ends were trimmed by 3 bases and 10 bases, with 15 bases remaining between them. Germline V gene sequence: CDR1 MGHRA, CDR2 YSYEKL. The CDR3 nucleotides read TGCGCCAGCAGCCAGGAGGCCTCCAGAGGAGCTTTCTTT. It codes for CASSQEASRGAFF.

CDR3 sequence: CASTSTSGGDGEQFF. CDR3 nucleotides: TGTGCCAGCACCTCGACTAGCGGGGGGGATGGTGAGCAGTTCTTC. This rearrangement joins TRBV12-3 or TRBV12-4 to TRBJ2-1, with 14 bases lining up with TRBD2. J lost 9 bases, V lost 7 bases, and 8 bases had no gene match. The CDR3 is 15 amino acids.

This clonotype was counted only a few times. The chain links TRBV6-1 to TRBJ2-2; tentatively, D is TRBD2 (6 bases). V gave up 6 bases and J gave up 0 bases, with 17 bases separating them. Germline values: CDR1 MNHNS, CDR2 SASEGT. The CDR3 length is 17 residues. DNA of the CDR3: TGTGCCAGCAGACCGGGACTGGCCCCTTCGAACACCGGGGAGCTGTTTTTT. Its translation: CASRPGLAPSNTGELFF.